This TCR beta chain was captured by sequencing in a study of cytomegalovirus exposure and HLA in healthy donors. Study at large: In an early release, HLA-typed donors contributed 77 million or so unique TCR sequences.

The CDR3 length is 13 residues. Germline assignment: CDR1 SNHLY and CDR2 FYNNEI. Trimming took 4 bases from V and 5 from J, leaving 9 bases between them. This clone appeared once. The antigen remains unidentified. PCR primers comprised 60 Vbeta and 13 Jbeta primers. Repertoires were generated with immunoSEQ multiplex PCR, while TCRdb's copy carries only in-frame clones and drops some. The sample consists of nearly 100,000 clones, around a tenth of them appearing once. Study findings and constraints: Data from an earlier analysis indicated that most TCR beta V segments were productive either about 87% or about 30% of the time. More clonal expansion characterized HLA-associated TCR beta chains than equally common others in a later analysis. Later on, analysis showed that most CMV-associated TCR beta chains appeared to be HLA-restricted.

The sequenced material came from PBMCs. The source of this sequence is a man aged 45-65 years in good health and CMV-seropositive. The V and J genes are TRBV2 and TRBJ2-1; D may be TRBD1 (6 bases). The CDR3 nucleotides read TGTGCCAGCAGTGCCGACAGGCACAATGAGCAGTTCTTC. Translation: CASSADRHNEQFF.